This TCR beta chain was sequenced during a study of regulatory T cells in long-lasting Graves disease. Building the TCR beta libraries relied on iRepertoire HTBI primers, and CDR3 regions underwent Arm-PCR. TCRdb re-called the multiplex PCR reads through MiXCR, storing one row per CDR3 protein. Of some 470,000 distinct CDR3 sequences in the sample, 20% to 25% were seen once. This clonotype was seen repeatedly, ten times or more. Noted time point: persistent/refractory GD, antithyroid drugs over 5 years with positive TRAb. Preparation of the TCR library used RNA extracted from PBMCs. Between the trimmed V and J ends, which lost 5 bases and 3 bases, there was a span of 8 bases. CDR3 length: 12 amino acids.

Sequenced material: peripheral blood mononuclear cells (PBMCs), taken when the disease was refractory, from a patient treated with antithyroid drugs. The rearrangement links TRBV12-3 or TRBV12-4 to TRBJ2-7; perhaps TRBD1 as D (5 bases). This TCR derives from a female donor with Graves disease. DNA for the CDR3: TGTGCCAGCAGTGAAACAGGCTACGAGCAGTACTTC. Encoded protein: CASSETGYEQYF.